This entry describes one T cell receptor (beta chain). These data are taken from a study of blood T cell repertoires in COVID-19. Overall study context: Sites across the United States, Italy and Spain contributed samples from acute and convalescent COVID-19. PBMCs, B-cell-depleted T cells, or T cells were the source of the cDNA or gDNA that made up the material.

As originally analysed: Quantification of nucleated cells was approximated via reference gene primer amplification. Data came from immunoSEQ multiplex PCR; TCRdb stores just in-frame clones and leaves some out. From that table come the V and J calls and clone size; the DNA was used to work out D and trimming. The top ten hold approximately 4.8% of the sample, which has about 220,000 clones, 80% to 90% seen once. V shed 1 base and J shed 3 bases, with 9 bases lying between them. Germline CDR1 and CDR2: SEHNR and FQNEAQ (reference sequence). This CDR3 is built from 14 residues. This TCR was recovered from an older woman with acute or convalescent COVID-19. The chain combines TRBV7-9 with TRBJ1-1; TRBD1 might be the D (6 bases). The specimen was peripheral blood. The CDR3 DNA is TGTGCCAGCAGCTTAGGGGGGCCTTACACTGAAGCTTTCTTT. Its translation is CASSLGGPYTEAFF.